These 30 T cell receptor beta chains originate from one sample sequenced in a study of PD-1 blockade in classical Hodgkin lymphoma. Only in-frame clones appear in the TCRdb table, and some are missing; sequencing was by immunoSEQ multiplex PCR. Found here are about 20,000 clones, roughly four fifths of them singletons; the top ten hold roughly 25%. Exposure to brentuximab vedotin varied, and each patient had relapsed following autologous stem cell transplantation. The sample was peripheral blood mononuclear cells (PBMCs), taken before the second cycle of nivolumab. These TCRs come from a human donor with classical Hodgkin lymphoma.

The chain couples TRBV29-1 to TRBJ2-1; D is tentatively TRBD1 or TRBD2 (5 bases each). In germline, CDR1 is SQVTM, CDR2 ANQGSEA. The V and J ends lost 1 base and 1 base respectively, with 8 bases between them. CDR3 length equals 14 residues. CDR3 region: CSVEAGLSYNEQFF. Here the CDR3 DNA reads TGCAGCGTTGAAGCGGGGCTTTCCTACAATGAGCAGTTCTTC.

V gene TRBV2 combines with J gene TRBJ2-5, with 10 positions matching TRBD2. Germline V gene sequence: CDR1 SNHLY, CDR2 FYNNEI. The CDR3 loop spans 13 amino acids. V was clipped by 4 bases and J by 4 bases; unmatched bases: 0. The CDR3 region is CASSGLAGETQYF. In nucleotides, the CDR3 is TGTGCCAGCAGTGGACTAGCGGGAGAGACCCAGTACTTC. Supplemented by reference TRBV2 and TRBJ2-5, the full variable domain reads EPEVTQTPSHQVTQMGQEVILRCVPISNHLYFYWYRQILGQKVEFLVSFYNNEISEKSEIFDDQFSVERPDGSNFTLKIRSTKLEDSAMYFCASSGLAGETQYFGPGTRLLVL.

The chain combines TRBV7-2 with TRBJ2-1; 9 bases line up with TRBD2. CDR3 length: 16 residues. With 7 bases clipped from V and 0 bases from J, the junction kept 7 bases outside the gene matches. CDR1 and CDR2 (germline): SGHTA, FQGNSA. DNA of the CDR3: TGTGCCAGCACCCTAGCGGGGCCCGCCTCCTACAATGAGCAGTTCTTC. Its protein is CASTLAGPASYNEQFF.

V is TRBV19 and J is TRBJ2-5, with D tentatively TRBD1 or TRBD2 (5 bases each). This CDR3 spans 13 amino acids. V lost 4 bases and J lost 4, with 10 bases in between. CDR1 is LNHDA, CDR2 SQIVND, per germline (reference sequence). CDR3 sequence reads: CASSKGPLETQYF. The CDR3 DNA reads TGTGCCAGTAGTAAGGGACCGTTAGAGACCCAGTACTTC.

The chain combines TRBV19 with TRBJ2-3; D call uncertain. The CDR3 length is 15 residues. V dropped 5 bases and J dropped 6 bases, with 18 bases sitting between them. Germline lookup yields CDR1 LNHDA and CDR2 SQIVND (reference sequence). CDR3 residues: CASSSRATKGDTQYF. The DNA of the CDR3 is TGTGCCAGTAGTTCCCGGGCGACAAAAGGGGATACGCAGTATTTT.

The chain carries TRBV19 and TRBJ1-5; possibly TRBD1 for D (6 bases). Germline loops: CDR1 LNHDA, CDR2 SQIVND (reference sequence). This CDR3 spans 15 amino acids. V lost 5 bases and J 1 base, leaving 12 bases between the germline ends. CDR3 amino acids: CASSREGGSNQPQHF. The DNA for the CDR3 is TGTGCCAGTAGTCGAGAGGGGGGGAGCAATCAGCCCCAGCATTTT.

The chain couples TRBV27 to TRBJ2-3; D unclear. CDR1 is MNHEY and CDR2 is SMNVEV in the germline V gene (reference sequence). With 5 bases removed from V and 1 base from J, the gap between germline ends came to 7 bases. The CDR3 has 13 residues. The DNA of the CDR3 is TGTGCCAGCAGTGGCCAGGGCACAGATACGCAGTATTTT. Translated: CASSGQGTDTQYF.

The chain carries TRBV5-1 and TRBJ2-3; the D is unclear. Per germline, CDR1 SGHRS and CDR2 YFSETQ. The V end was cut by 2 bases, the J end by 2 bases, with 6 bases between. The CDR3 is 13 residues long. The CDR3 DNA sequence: TGCGCCAGCAGCTTACCCTCCACAGATACGCAGTATTTT. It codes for CASSLPSTDTQYF.

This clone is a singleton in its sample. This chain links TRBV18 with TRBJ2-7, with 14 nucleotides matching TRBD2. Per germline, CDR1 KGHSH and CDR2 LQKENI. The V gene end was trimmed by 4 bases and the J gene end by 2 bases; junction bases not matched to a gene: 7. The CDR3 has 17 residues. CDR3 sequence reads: CASSRGTSGSGAYEQYF. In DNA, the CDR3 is TGTGCCAGCTCACGCGGGACTAGCGGGAGTGGGGCCTACGAGCAGTACTTC.

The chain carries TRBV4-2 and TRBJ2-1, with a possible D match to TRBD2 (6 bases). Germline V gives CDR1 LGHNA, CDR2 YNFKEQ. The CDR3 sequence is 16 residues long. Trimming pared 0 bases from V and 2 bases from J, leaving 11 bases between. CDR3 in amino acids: CASSQDSGTPYNEQFF. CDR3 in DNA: TGTGCCAGCAGCCAAGACTCCGGGACTCCCTACAATGAGCAGTTCTTC.

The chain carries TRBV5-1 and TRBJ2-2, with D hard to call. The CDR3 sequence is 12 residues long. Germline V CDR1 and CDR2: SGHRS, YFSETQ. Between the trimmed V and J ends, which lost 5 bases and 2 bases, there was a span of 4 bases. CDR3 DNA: TGCGCCAGCAGAGATAACACCGGGGAGCTGTTTTTT. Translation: CASRDNTGELFF.

For the CDR3, the DNA is TGCGCCAGCAGCTTGGGGGGGAAAGAGACCCAGTACTTC. This gives the protein CASSLGGKETQYF. This sequence joins TRBV5-1 and TRBJ2-5; D may correspond to TRBD1 or TRBD2 (5 bases each). This CDR3 is built from 13 residues. Germline assignment: CDR1 SGHRS and CDR2 YFSETQ. The V and J ends lost 0 bases and 3 bases respectively, with 6 bases between them.

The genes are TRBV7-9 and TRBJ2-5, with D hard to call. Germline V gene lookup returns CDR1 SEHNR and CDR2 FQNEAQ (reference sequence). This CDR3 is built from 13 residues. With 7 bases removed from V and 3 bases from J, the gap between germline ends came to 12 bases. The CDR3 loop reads CASTSPAEETQYF. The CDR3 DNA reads TGTGCCAGCACTTCCCCGGCGGAAGAGACCCAGTACTTC.

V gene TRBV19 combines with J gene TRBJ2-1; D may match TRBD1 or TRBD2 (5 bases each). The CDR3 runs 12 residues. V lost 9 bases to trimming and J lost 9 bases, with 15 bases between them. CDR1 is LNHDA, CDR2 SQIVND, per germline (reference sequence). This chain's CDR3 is CASDPGGIEQFF. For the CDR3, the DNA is TGTGCCAGCGATCCTGGGGGAATTGAGCAGTTCTTC.

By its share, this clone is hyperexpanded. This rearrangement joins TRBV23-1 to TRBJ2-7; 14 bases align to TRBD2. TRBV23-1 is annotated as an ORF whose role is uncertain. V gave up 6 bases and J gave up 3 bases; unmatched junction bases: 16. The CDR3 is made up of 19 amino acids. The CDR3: CASSTKRGTSGSRGYEQYF. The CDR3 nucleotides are TGCGCCAGCAGCACTAAACGCGGGACTAGCGGGAGCCGAGGCTACGAGCAGTACTTC.

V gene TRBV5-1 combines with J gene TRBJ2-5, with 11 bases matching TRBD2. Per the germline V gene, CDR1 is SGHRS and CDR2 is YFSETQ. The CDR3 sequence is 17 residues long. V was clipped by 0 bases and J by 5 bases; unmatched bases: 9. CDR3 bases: TGCGCCAGCAGCTTGGGGGCTCTAGCGGGAGGTGTGGAGACCCAGTACTTC. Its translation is CASSLGALAGGVETQYF.

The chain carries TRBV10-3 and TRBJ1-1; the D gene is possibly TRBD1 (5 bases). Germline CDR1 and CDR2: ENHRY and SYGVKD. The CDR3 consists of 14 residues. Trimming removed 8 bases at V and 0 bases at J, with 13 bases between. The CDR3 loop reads CAIAPTGVNTEAFF. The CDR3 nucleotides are TGTGCCATCGCCCCTACAGGAGTGAACACTGAAGCTTTCTTT.

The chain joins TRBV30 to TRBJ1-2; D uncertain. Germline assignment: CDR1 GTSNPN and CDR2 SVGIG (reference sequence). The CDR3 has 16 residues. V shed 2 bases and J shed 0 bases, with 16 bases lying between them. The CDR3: CAWSKRTGRTNYGYTF. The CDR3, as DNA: TGTGCCTGGAGTAAACGGACGGGCAGGACTAACTATGGCTACACCTTC. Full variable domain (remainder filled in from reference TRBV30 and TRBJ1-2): SQTIHQWPATLVQPVGSPLSLECTVEGTSNPNLYWYRQAAGRGLQLLFYSVGIGQISSEVPQNLSASRPQDRQFILSSKKLLLSDSGFYLCAWSKRTGRTNYGYTFGSGTRLTVV.

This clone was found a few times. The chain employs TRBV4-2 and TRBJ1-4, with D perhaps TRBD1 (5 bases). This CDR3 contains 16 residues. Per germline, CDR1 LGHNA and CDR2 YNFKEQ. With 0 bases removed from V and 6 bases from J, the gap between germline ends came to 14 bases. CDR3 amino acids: CASSQERGRVDEKLFF. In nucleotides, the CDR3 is TGTGCCAGCAGCCAAGAAAGGGGAAGGGTGGATGAAAAACTGTTTTTT.

The CDR3, as DNA: TGCGCCAGCAGCCAAGATTTCTCCGTGGGGGGCGGGAGGGCCAGTATCAATGAGCAGTTCTTC. Protein: CASSQDFSVGGGRASINEQFF. V and J are TRBV4-1 and TRBJ2-1, with TRBD2 matching over 9 bases. This CDR3 region has 21 residues. With 0 bases clipped from V and 6 bases from J, the junction kept 21 bases outside the gene matches. Germline V gene sequence: CDR1 MGHRA, CDR2 YSYEKL.

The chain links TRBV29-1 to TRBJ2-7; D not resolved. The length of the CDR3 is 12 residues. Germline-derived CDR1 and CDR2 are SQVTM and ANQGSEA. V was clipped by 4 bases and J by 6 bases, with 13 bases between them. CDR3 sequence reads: CSVGPATGEQYF. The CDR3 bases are TGCAGCGTTGGGCCGGCTACGGGCGAGCAGTACTTC.

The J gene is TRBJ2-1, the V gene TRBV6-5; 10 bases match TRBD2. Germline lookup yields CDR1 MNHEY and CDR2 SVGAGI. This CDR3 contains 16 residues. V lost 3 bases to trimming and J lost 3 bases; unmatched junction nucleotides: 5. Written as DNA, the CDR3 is TGTGCCAGCAGTTATTCTAGCGGGAGTTTCTACAATGAGCAGTTCTTC. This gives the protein CASSYSSGSFYNEQFF.

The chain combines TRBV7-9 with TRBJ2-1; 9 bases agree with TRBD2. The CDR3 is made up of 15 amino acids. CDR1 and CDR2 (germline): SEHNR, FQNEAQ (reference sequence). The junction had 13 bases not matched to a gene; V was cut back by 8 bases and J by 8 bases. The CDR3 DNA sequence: TGTGCCAGCTACTCGAGGGCGGGAGGGCTATATGAGCAGTTCTTC. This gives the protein CASYSRAGGLYEQFF.

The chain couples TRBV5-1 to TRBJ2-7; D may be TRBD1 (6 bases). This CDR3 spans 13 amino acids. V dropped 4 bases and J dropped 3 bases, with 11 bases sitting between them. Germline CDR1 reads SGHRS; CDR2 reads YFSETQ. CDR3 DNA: TGCGCCAGCAGCCCGGGGACAATCTACGAGCAGTACTTC. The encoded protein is CASSPGTIYEQYF.

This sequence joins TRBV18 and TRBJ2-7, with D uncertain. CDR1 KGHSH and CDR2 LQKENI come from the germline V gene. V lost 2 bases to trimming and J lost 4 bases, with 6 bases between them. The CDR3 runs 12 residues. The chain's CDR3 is CASSPVGYEQYF. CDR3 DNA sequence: TGTGCCAGCTCACCAGTGGGGTACGAGCAGTACTTC.

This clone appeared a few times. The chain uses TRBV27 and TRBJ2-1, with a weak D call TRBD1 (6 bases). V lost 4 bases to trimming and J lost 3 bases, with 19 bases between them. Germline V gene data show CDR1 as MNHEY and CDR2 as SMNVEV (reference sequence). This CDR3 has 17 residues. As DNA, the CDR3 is TGTGCCAGCAGTTGGCGGTTGGACAGCCGGGTCTACAATGAGCAGTTCTTC. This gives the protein CASSWRLDSRVYNEQFF.

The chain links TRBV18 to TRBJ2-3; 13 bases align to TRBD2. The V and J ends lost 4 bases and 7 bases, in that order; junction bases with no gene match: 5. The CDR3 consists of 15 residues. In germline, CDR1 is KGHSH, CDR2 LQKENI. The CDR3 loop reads CASSRGLAGEYTQYF. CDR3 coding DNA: TGTGCCAGCTCACGAGGACTAGCGGGAGAATATACGCAGTATTTT.

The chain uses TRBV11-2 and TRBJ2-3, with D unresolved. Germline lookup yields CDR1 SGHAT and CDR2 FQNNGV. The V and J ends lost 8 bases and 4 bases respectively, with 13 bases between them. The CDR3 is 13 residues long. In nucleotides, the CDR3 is TGTGCCAGCTCAGCTTACCAGGCAGATACGCAGTATTTT. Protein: CASSAYQADTQYF. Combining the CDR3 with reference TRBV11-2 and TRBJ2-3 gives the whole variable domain EAGVAQSPRYKIIEKRQSVAFWCNPISGHATLYWYQQILGQGPKLLIQFQNNGVVDDSQLPKDRFSAERLKGVDSTLKIQPAKLEDSAVYLCASSAYQADTQYFGPGTRLTVL.

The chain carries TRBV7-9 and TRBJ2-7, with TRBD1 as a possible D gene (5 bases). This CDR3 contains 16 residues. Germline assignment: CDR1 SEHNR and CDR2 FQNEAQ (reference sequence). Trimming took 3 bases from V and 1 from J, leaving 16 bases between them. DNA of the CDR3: TGTGCCAGCAGCTTGTTTCTAAGGGGCAGGTCCTACGAGCAGTACTTC. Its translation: CASSLFLRGRSYEQYF.

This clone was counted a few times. The CDR3 reads CASSLTLSGKETQYF. CDR3 bases: TGTGCCAGCAGCTTAACTTTGAGCGGTAAAGAGACCCAGTACTTC. This chain uses TRBV7-7 with TRBJ2-5; D perhaps matches TRBD2 (5 bases). Trimming took 2 bases from V and 3 from J, leaving 13 bases between them. CDR1 and CDR2 from the germline V gene are SSHAT and FNYEAQ (reference sequence). CDR3 length: 15 amino acids. Supplemented by reference TRBV7-7 and TRBJ2-5, the full variable domain reads GAGVSQSPRYKVTKRGQDVTLRCDPISSHATLYWYQQALGQGPEFLTYFNYEAQPDKSGLPSDRFSAERPEGSISTLTIQRTEQRDSAMYRCASSLTLSGKETQYFGPGTRLLVL.